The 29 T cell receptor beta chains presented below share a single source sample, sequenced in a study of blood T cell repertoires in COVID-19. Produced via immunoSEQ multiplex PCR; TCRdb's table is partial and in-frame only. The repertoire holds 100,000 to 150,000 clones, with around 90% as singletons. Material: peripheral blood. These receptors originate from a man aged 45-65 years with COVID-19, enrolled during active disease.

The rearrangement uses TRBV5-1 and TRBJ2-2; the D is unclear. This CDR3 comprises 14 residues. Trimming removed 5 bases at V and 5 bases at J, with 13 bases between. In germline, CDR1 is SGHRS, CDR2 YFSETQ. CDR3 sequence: CASRFVPETGELFF. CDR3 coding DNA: TGCGCCAGCAGGTTTGTTCCCGAGACCGGGGAGCTGTTTTTT.

The CDR3 loop reads CASSVGPHLPTDTQYF. The CDR3 DNA reads TGTGCCAGCAGCGTAGGGCCCCATCTGCCCACAGATACGCAGTATTTT. The chain is built from TRBV9 and TRBJ2-3; D is unresolved. The germline V and J ends were trimmed by 0 bases and 2 bases, with 13 bases remaining between them. The CDR3 extends over 16 amino acids. Looked up from germline, CDR1 is SGDLS and CDR2 is YYNGEE.

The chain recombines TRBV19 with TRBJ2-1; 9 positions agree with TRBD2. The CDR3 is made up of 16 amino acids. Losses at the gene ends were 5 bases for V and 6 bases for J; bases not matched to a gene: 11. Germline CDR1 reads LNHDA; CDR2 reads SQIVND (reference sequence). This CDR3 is CASSQTSGLALNEQFF. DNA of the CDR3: TGTGCCAGTAGTCAAACCTCGGGACTAGCCCTCAATGAGCAGTTCTTC.

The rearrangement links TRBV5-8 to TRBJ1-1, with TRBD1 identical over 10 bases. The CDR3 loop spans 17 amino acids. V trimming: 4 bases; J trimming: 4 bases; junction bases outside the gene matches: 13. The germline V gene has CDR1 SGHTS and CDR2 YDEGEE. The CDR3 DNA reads TGTGCCAGCAGCCCCGGACAGGGGGGAGGGCTGAGCACTGAAGCTTTCTTT. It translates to CASSPGQGGGLSTEAFF.

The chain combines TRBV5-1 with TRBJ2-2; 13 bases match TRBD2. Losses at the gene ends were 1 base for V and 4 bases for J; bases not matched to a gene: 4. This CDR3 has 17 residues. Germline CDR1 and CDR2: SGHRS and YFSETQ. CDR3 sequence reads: CASSLSGLAGSTGELFF. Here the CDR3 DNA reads TGCGCCAGCAGCTTGTCGGGACTAGCGGGAAGCACCGGGGAGCTGTTTTTT.

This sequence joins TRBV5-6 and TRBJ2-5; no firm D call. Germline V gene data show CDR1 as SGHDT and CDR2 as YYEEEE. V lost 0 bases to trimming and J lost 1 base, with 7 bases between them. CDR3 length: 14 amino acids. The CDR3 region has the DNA TGTGCCAGCAGCTTGGCACAGACCCAAGAGACCCAGTACTTC. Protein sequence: CASSLAQTQETQYF. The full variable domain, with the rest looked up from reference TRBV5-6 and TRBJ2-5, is DAGVTQSPTHLIKTRGQQVTLRCSPKSGHDTVSWYQQALGQGPQFIFQYYEEEERQRGNFPDRFSGHQFPNYSSELNVNALLLGDSALYLCASSLAQTQETQYFGPGTRLLVL.

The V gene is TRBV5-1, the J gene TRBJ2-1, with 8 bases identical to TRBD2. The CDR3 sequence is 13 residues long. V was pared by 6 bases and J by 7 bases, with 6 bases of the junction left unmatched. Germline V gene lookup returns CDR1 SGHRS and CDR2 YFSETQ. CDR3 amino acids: CASKVAGTNEQFF. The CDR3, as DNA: TGCGCCAGCAAAGTAGCGGGGACTAATGAGCAGTTCTTC.

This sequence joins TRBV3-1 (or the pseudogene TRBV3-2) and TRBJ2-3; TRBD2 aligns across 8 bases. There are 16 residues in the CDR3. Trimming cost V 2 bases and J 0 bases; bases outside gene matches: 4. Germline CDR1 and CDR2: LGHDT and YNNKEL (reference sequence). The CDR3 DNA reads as TGTGCCAGCAGCCAAAATAGCGGGAAGAGCACAGATACGCAGTATTTT. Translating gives CASSQNSGKSTDTQYF.

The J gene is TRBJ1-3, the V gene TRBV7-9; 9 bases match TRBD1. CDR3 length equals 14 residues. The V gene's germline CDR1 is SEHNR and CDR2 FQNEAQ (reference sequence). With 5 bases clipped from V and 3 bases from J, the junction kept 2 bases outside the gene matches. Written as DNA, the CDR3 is TGTGCCAGCAGCCGGGACAGGGATGGAAACACCATATATTTT. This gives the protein CASSRDRDGNTIYF.

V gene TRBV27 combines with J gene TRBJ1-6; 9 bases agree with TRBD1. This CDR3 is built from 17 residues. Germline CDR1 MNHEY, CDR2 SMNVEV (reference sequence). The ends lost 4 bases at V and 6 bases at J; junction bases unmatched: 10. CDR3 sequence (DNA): TGTGCCAGCAGTTACTATCTTCCGACAGGGGGTAATTCACCCCTCCACTTT. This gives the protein CASSYYLPTGGNSPLHF.

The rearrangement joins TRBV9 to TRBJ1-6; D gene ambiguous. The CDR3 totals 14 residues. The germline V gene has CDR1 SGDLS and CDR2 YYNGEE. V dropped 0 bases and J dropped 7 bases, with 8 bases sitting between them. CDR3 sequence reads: CASSVATENSPLHF. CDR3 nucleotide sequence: TGTGCCAGCAGCGTAGCCACAGAGAATTCACCCCTCCACTTT.

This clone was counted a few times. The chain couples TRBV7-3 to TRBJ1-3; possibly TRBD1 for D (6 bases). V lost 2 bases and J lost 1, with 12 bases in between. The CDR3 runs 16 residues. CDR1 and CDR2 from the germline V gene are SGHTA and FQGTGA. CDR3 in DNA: TGTGCCAGCAGCTTAGGTGGCAGGGGTTCTGGAAACACCATATATTTT. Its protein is CASSLGGRGSGNTIYF.

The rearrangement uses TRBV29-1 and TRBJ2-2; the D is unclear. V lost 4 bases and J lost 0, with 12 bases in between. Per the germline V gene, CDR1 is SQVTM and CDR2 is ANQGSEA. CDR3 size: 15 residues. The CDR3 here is CSVGGLTSNTGELFF. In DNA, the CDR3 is TGCAGCGTTGGAGGCCTCACTTCGAACACCGGGGAGCTGTTTTTT.

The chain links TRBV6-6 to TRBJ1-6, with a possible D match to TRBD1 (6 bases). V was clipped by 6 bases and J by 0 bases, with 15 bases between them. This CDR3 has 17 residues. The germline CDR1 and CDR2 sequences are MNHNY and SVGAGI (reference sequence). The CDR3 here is CASSRTQGTSYNSPLHF. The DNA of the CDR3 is TGTGCCAGCAGCCGAACACAGGGAACCTCCTATAATTCACCCCTCCACTTT.

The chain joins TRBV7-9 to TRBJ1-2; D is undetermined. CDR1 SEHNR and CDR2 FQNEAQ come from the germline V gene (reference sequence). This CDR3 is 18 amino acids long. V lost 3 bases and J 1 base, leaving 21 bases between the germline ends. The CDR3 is CASSFLSRGLSFNYGYTF. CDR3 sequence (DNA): TGTGCCAGCAGCTTTCTCTCCCGAGGACTTTCTTTTAACTATGGCTACACCTTC.

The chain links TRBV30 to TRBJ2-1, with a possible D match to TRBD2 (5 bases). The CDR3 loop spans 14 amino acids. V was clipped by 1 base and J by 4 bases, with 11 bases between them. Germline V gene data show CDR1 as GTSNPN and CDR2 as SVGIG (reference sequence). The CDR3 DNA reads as TGTGCCTGGAGTGCATCGAGGGCTTACAATGAGCAGTTCTTC. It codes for CAWSASRAYNEQFF.

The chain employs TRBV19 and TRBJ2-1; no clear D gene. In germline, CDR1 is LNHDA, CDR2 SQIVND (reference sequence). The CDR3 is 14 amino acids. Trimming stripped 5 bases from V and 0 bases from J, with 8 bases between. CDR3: CASSYGSSYNEQFF. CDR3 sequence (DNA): TGTGCCAGTAGTTATGGCAGCTCCTACAATGAGCAGTTCTTC.

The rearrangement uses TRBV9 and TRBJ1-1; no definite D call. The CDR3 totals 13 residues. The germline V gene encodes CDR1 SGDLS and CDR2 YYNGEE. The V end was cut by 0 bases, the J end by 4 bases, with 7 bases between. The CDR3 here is CASSVAPLTEAFF. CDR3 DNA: TGTGCCAGCAGCGTAGCTCCTCTCACTGAAGCTTTCTTT.

DNA for the CDR3: TGTGCCAGCAGCGCGACAGGGGGTGGTGGCTACACCTTC. Its translation is CASSATGGGGYTF. The J gene is TRBJ1-2, the V gene TRBV9; 9 positions agree with TRBD1. V was clipped by 3 bases and J by 7 bases; unmatched bases: 4. The CDR3 loop spans 13 amino acids. The germline CDR1 and CDR2 sequences are SGDLS and YYNGEE. The full variable domain, its missing parts supplied by reference TRBV9 and TRBJ1-2, is DSGVTQTPKHLITATGQRVTLRCSPRSGDLSVYWYQQSLDQGLQFLIQYYNGEERAKGNILERFSAQQFPDLHSELNLSSLELGDSALYFCASSATGGGGYTFGSGTRLTVV.

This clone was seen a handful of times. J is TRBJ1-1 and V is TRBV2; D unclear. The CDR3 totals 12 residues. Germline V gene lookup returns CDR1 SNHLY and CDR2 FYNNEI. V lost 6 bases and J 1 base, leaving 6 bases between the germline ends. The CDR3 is CASRHPNTEAFF. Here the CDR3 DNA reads TGTGCCAGCAGACACCCGAACACTGAAGCTTTCTTT.

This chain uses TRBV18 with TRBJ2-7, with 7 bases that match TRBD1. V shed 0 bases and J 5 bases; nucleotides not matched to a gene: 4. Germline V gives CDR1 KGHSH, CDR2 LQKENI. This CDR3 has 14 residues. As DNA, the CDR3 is TGTGCCAGCTCACCACCTGACAGGGTCCACGAGCAGTACGTC. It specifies CASSPPDRVHEQYV.

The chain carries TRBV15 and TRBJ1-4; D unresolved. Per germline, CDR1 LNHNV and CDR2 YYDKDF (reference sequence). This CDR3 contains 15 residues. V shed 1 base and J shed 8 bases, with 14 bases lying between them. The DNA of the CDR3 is TGTGCCACCAGCAGAGTCAAGGGAGTGGACGAAAAACTGTTTTTT. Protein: CATSRVKGVDEKLFF.

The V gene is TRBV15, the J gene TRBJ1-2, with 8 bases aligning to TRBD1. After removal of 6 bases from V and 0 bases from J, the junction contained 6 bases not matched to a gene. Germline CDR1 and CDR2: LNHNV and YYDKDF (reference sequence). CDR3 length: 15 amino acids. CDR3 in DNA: TGTGCCACCAGAACAACAGGGGGACCTAACTATGGCTACACCTTC. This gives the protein CATRTTGGPNYGYTF. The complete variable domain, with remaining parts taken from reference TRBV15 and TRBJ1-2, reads DAMVIQNPRYQVTQFGKPVTLSCSQTLNHNVMYWYQQKSSQAPKLLFHYYDKDFNNEADTPDNFQSRRPNTSFCFLDIRSPGLGDTAMYLCATRTTGGPNYGYTFGSGTRLTVV.

In DNA, the CDR3 is TGTGCCAGTAGTATTCAGGGGGCAACTAATGAAAAACTGTTTTTT. Amino acids: CASSIQGATNEKLFF. The chain joins TRBV19 to TRBJ1-4; 7 bases map to TRBD1. Trimming at V came to 3 bases and at J to 0 bases, leaving 1 base not matched to a gene. The CDR3 has 15 residues. From germline, CDR1 is LNHDA and CDR2 SQIVND (reference sequence).

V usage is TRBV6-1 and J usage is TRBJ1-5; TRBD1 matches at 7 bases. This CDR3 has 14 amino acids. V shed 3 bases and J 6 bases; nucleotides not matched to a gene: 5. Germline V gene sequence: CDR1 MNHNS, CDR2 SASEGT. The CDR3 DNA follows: TGTGCCAGCAGTGAGATTCAGGGGGGTCAGCCCCAGCATTTT. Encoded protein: CASSEIQGGQPQHF.

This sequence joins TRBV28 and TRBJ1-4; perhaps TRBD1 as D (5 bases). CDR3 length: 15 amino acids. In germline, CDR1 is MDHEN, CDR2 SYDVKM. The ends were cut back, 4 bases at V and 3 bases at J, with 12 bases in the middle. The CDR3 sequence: CASSSGGGANEKLFF. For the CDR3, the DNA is TGTGCCAGCAGTTCGGGGGGAGGAGCTAATGAAAAACTGTTTTTT. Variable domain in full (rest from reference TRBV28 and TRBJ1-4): DVKVTQSSRYLVKRTGEKVFLECVQDMDHENMFWYRQDPGLGLRLIYFSYDVKMKEKGDIPEGYSVSREKKERFSLILESASTNQTSMYLCASSSGGGANEKLFFGSGTQLSVL.

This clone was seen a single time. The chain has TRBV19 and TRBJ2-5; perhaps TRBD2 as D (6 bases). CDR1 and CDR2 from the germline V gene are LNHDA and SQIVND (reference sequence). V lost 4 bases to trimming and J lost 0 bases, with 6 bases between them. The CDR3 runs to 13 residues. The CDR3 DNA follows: TGTGCCAGTAGTAGGGACTACCAAGAGACCCAGTACTTC. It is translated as CASSRDYQETQYF.

CDR3 sequence: CASRGQGNPYEQYV. The CDR3 nucleotides are TGTGCCAGCCGGGGACAGGGGAACCCCTACGAGCAGTACGTC. The chain employs TRBV6-5 and TRBJ2-7; 10 bases agree with TRBD1. The CDR3 spans 14 residues. The V and J ends lost 8 bases and 2 bases, in that order; junction bases with no gene match: 6. Germline values: CDR1 MNHEY, CDR2 SVGAGI.

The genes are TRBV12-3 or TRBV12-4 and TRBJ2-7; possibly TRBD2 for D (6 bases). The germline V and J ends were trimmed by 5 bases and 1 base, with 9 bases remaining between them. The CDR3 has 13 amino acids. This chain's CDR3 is CASSGGLSYEQYF. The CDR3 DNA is TGTGCCAGCAGTGGGGGACTTTCCTACGAGCAGTACTTC.